This TCR beta chain was sequenced for a study of cytomegalovirus exposure and HLA in healthy donors. Study conclusions and caveats: Follow-up analysis seemed to connect common viral pathogens with several of the most significant clusters identified.

PCR used 60 Vbeta primers and 13 Jbeta primers. Clones were read by immunoSEQ multiplex PCR, and TCRdb kept only the in-frame ones, dropping some. This sample yields some 130,000 clones, of which 74% are seen a single time; approximately 5% belongs to the top ten. The CDR3 consists of 16 residues. The ends lost 3 bases at V and 3 bases at J; junction bases unmatched: 8. The germline CDR1 and CDR2 sequences are SGHRS and YFSETQ. As concerns this clone: The antigen is not known.

The receptor comes from a woman in her forties or fifties in good health and CMV-seropositive. This sequence joins TRBV5-1 and TRBJ2-5; 10 nucleotides align to TRBD1. The sequencing sample was made of PBMCs. This CDR3 reads CASSSIGTGEEETQYF. The CDR3 nucleotides are TGCGCCAGCAGCTCGATCGGGACAGGGGAGGAAGAGACCCAGTACTTC.